A selection of T cell receptor beta chains follows, all from one sample in a study of a mutant IDH1 vaccine in newly diagnosed glioma. TCRdb's table, derived via immunoSEQ multiplex PCR, lists solely in-frame clones and lacks some. The sample records around 67,000 clones, over 70% being singletons. Here the sequenced sample was peripheral blood mononuclear cells (PBMCs), taken from a glioma patient treated with radiotherapy, temozolomide or both. The receptor source for this set is a woman younger than 35 with glioma. Some clones in this sample may be carry-over from other donors' samples. The CDR3 runs from the conserved cysteine through the conserved F or W. A D gene is named only where the DNA matches it firmly. For some rows the clone size is stated as once, few or many, or as a class when expanded; others skip it.

CDR3 | DNA | size | J | V | D
CASSFSSQPPGELFF | TGTGCCAGCAGCTTCTCGAGCCAACCCCCCGGGGAGCTGTTTTTT | - | TRBJ2-2 | TRBV5-5 | -
CASSFSGRMVGELFF | TGTGCCAGCAGCTTTAGCGGGAGGATGGTCGGGGAGCTGTTTTTT | - | TRBJ2-2 | TRBV5-4 | TRBD2
CASSPYFDRGGQETQYF | TGTGCCAGCAGTCCCTATTTCGACAGGGGAGGACAAGAGACCCAGTACTTC | - | TRBJ2-5 | TRBV27 | TRBD1
CASSLSGGAHEQFF | TGTGCCAGCAGTCTTAGCGGGGGGGCTCATGAGCAGTTCTTC | - | TRBJ2-1 | TRBV25-1 | TRBD2
CASSPPFRRMNTEAFF | TGTGCCAGCAGCCCGCCCTTTAGGAGAATGAACACTGAAGCTTTCTTT | - | TRBJ1-1 | TRBV5-6 | -
CASSYRGISYEQYF | TGTGCCAGCAGTTACCGGGGTATCTCCTACGAGCAGTACTTC | - | TRBJ2-7 | TRBV6-5 | -
CASSQGSGVYTEKLFF | TGCGCCAGCAGCCAAGGCAGCGGGGTCTATACGGAAAAACTGTTTTTT | few | TRBJ1-4 | TRBV4-1 | -
CASSPNIGGTIYF | TGCGCCAGCAGCCCAAACATAGGAGGCACCATATATTTT | - | TRBJ1-3 | TRBV4-3 | -
CASSVVGGRLNTEAFF | TGTGCCAGCAGCGTCGTTGGGGGCAGATTGAACACTGAAGCTTTCTTT | - | TRBJ1-1 | TRBV9 | -
CASSDAGSGGYYEQYF | TGTGCCAGCAGTGACGCGGGTAGCGGGGGCTACTACGAGCAGTACTTC | - | TRBJ2-7 | TRBV2 | TRBD2
CASSLGGGWETQYF | TGTGCCAGCAGCTTGGGGGGGGGTTGGGAGACCCAGTACTTC | once | TRBJ2-5 | TRBV5-6 | TRBD2
CASSQVLGQGVHEQYF | TGCGCCAGCAGCCAAGTCCTCGGACAGGGAGTTCACGAGCAGTACTTC | - | TRBJ2-7 | TRBV4-1 | TRBD1
CASSPRRTQYF | TGTGCCAGCAGCCCGAGGAGAACCCAGTACTTC | - | TRBJ2-5 | TRBV6-6 | -
CASSSSRLAGSYEQYF | TGCGCCAGCAGCTCCTCCAGACTAGCGGGATCCTACGAGCAGTACTTC | - | TRBJ2-7 | TRBV5-1 | TRBD2
CASSIGRGNTEAFF | TGTGCCAGTAGTATAGGTCGGGGGAACACTGAAGCTTTCTTT | - | TRBJ1-1 | TRBV19 | -
CASRHDSLSNYGYTF | TGTGCCAGCCGGCACGACAGCCTTTCTAACTATGGCTACACCTTC | - | TRBJ1-2 | TRBV6-5 | -
CSVVSMIRAYTEAFF | TGCAGCGTTGTCTCAATGATAAGGGCTTACACTGAAGCTTTCTTT | - | TRBJ1-1 | TRBV29-1 | -
CASSLSGASSYEQYF | TGCGCCAGCAGCCTTAGCGGGGCTAGCTCCTACGAGCAGTACTTC | - | TRBJ2-7 | TRBV4-1 | TRBD2
CAIARQGSWETQYF | TGTGCCATCGCCAGACAGGGCTCCTGGGAGACCCAGTACTTC | - | TRBJ2-5 | TRBV10-3 | TRBD1
CASSLAADNSYEQYF | TGTGCCAGCAGCTTGGCGGCGGATAATTCCTACGAGCAGTACTTC | - | TRBJ2-7 | TRBV5-6 | -
CASGKTGAVYGYTF | TGTGCCAGCGGAAAGACAGGGGCAGTCTATGGCTACACCTTC | - | TRBJ1-2 | TRBV6-5 | TRBD1
CASSQDEIADWEYGYTF | TGCGCCAGCAGCCAAGATGAGATTGCCGATTGGGAGTATGGCTACACCTTC | - | TRBJ1-2 | TRBV4-3 | -
CASSAPRDRGTVGELFF | TGTGCCAGCAGTGCCCCCCGGGACAGGGGGACCGTCGGGGAGCTGTTTTTT | - | TRBJ2-2 | TRBV28 | TRBD1
CASRWTVGGSNEQFF | TGTGCCAGCAGGTGGACAGTGGGGGGGAGTAATGAGCAGTTCTTC | - | TRBJ2-1 | TRBV2 | -
CASSEWASGRGTEAFF | TGTGCCAGCAGTGAATGGGCCTCGGGTAGGGGCACTGAAGCTTTCTTT | - | TRBJ1-1 | TRBV6-1 | -
CASSALTLQGHTQYF | TGTGCCAGCAGTGCCCTCACATTACAGGGACATACGCAGTATTTT | - | TRBJ2-3 | TRBV2 | -
CASSVAGQGLGTEAFF | TGTGCCAGCAGCGTAGCGGGACAGGGCTTGGGCACTGAAGCTTTCTTT | few | TRBJ1-1 | TRBV9 | TRBD1
CASSSRGELFF | TGCGCCAGCAGTTCAAGAGGGGAGCTGTTTTTT | - | TRBJ2-2 | TRBV4-3 | -
CASSQDSGGYGYTF | TGCGCCAGCAGCCAAGACTCCGGGGGCTATGGCTACACCTTC | - | TRBJ1-2 | TRBV4-3 | -
CASSGTRPMNTEAFF | TGTGCCAGCAGTGGAACGCGACCGATGAACACTGAAGCTTTCTTT | - | TRBJ1-1 | TRBV25-1 | -
CSVDRVIYGYTF | TGCAGCGTTGACAGGGTGATCTATGGCTACACCTTC | few | TRBJ1-2 | TRBV29-1 | -
CASSEAGNTQYF | TGTGCCAGCAGTGAAGCGGGGAATACGCAGTATTTT | - | TRBJ2-3 | TRBV6-1 | -
CASSSMTTTEAFF | TGTGCCAGCAGCTCTATGACGACGACTGAAGCTTTCTTT | - | TRBJ1-1 | TRBV5-6 | -
CATSREGGGPSDTQYF | TGTGCCACCAGCAGAGAGGGGGGAGGGCCATCAGATACGCAGTATTTT | - | TRBJ2-3 | TRBV15 | TRBD2
CASSPVADYEQYF | TGTGCCAGCTCACCAGTGGCAGACTACGAGCAGTACTTC | - | TRBJ2-7 | TRBV18 | -
CASSLGTGGNYGYTF | TGCGCCAGCAGCTTGGGAACAGGGGGCAACTATGGCTACACCTTC | few | TRBJ1-2 | TRBV5-1 | TRBD1
CASSYGPNQPQHF | TGTGCCAGCAGTTACGGTCCAAATCAGCCCCAGCATTTT | - | TRBJ1-5 | TRBV6-5 | -
CASSLMGHMNTEAFF | TGCGCCAGCAGCTTGATGGGACATATGAACACTGAAGCTTTCTTT | - | TRBJ1-1 | TRBV5-1 | -
CASSQGANLAVATYEQYF | TGTGCCAGCAGCCAAGGGGCAAATCTGGCAGTGGCAACCTACGAGCAGTACTTC | - | TRBJ2-7 | TRBV7-2 | -
CASSSLAGVGVGANVLTF | TGTGCCAGCAGCTCCCTGGCGGGGGTCGGTGTTGGGGCCAACGTCCTGACTTTC | - | TRBJ2-6 | TRBV7-9 | TRBD2
CASSGGGQGYNEQFF | TGCGCCAGCAGCGGGGGGGGACAGGGTTACAATGAGCAGTTCTTC | - | TRBJ2-1 | TRBV5-1 | TRBD1
CASSLGGTNTGELFF | TGCGCCAGCAGCTTGGGAGGGACGAACACCGGGGAGCTGTTTTTT | - | TRBJ2-2 | TRBV5-1 | -
CSVAQLNEKLFF | TGCAGCGTTGCCCAGCTTAATGAAAAACTGTTTTTT | few | TRBJ1-4 | TRBV29-1 | -
CASSPGGQGGYGYTF | TGTGCCAGCAGCCCGGGGGGACAGGGGGGCTATGGCTACACCTTC | - | TRBJ1-2 | TRBV7-9 | TRBD1
CASSLAATGETQYF | TGCGCCAGCAGCTTGGCCGCCACGGGGGAGACCCAGTACTTC | - | TRBJ2-5 | TRBV5-1 | -
CASSGDQADEQYF | TGTGCCAGCAGTGGGGACCAGGCCGACGAGCAGTACTTC | - | TRBJ2-7 | TRBV6-1 | -
CASSSSASTDTQYF | TGCGCCAGCAGCTCTAGCGCAAGCACAGATACGCAGTATTTT | - | TRBJ2-3 | TRBV10-1 | -
CATSSLNSEAFF | TGTGCCACCAGCAGCCTCAACAGCGAGGCTTTCTTT | - | TRBJ1-1 | TRBV15 | -
CASSGEVSGRGGYTF | TGTGCCAGCAGCGGAGAGGTGTCAGGGCGAGGTGGCTACACCTTC | - | TRBJ1-2 | TRBV5-6 | -
CASSIDRYSGNTIYF | TGTGCCAGTAGTATAGACCGTTACTCTGGAAACACCATATATTTT | - | TRBJ1-3 | TRBV19 | -
CASSPEQGTARYGYTF | TGCGCCAGCAGCCCCGAGCAGGGGACGGCACGATATGGCTACACCTTC | - | TRBJ1-2 | TRBV4-1 | -
CASSLDRGRPGRNTEAFF | TGTGCCAGCAGCTTAGACAGGGGGCGCCCCGGTAGGAACACTGAAGCTTTCTTT | - | TRBJ1-1 | TRBV7-2 | TRBD1
CASSPGLLSGELFF | TGCGCCAGCAGCCCAGGACTATTAAGCGGGGAGCTGTTTTTT | - | TRBJ2-2 | TRBV5-1 | -
CASSLPSGEQYF | TGCGCCAGCAGCCTCCCTAGCGGGGAGCAGTACTTC | once | TRBJ2-7 | TRBV4-1 | TRBD2
CASSPGQANTEAFF | TGCGCCAGCAGCCCCGGACAGGCGAACACTGAAGCTTTCTTT | once | TRBJ1-1 | TRBV5-1 | TRBD1
CASSLRGTAYSNQPQHF | TGTGCCAGCAGCTTACGCGGTACAGCATATAGCAATCAGCCCCAGCATTTT | - | TRBJ1-5 | TRBV7-8 | -
CASSYKETQYF | TGTGCCAGCAGTTACAAGGAGACCCAGTACTTC | once | TRBJ2-5 | TRBV6-5 | -
CASSQVIQGFSGNTIYF | TGTGCCAGCAGCCAAGTTATCCAGGGCTTCTCTGGAAACACCATATATTTT | once | TRBJ1-3 | TRBV4-2 | -
CSVVRDRGELFF | TGCAGCGTTGTTAGGGACAGGGGGGAACTGTTTTTT | - | TRBJ1-4 | TRBV29-1 | TRBD1